Each of the 25 T cell receptor beta chains below was sequenced from the same sample in a study of blood T cell repertoires in COVID-19. Sequenced by immunoSEQ multiplex PCR; TCRdb stores in-frame clones only, minus some. The table includes hundreds of thousands of clones, about 82% detected once. Sequenced input: PBMCs or T cells enriched from blood (not recorded which). The receptors were sampled from a woman aged 50 to 65 with acute COVID-19.

About this clone: In the same sample, other DNA sequences code for this CDR3. V gene TRBV30 combines with J gene TRBJ1-2; D might be TRBD1 (5 bases). This CDR3 has 11 amino acids. Trimming removed 5 bases from V and 8 bases from J, with 12 bases in between. Germline V lookup: CDR1 GTSNPN, CDR2 SVGIG (reference sequence). CDR3 amino acids: CAWQGAGGYTF. Here the CDR3 DNA reads TGTGCCTGGCAGGGTGCGGGGGGCTACACCTTC.

V gene TRBV27 combines with J gene TRBJ1-2, with 12 nucleotides matching TRBD1. Germline CDR1 MNHEY, CDR2 SMNVEV (reference sequence). This CDR3 contains 16 residues. V dropped 2 bases and J dropped 7; count of bases not matched to a gene: 8. The CDR3 region has the DNA TGTGCCAGCAGTTTACGGGGACAGGGGGCCTCAGGTGGCTACACCTTC. Amino acids: CASSLRGQGASGGYTF.

V gene TRBV28 combines with J gene TRBJ1-4, with unresolved D. Germline V CDR1 and CDR2: MDHEN, SYDVKM. The CDR3 totals 15 residues. Trimming removed 5 bases from V and 0 bases from J, with 10 bases in between. Here the CDR3 DNA reads TGTGCCAGCAGTGCCGCGACACCAACTAATGAAAAACTGTTTTTT. Protein: CASSAATPTNEKLFF.

This clone has a handful of counts. The V call is TRBV7-8, the J call TRBJ2-7; D ambiguous. Trimming removed 1 base at V and 0 bases at J, with 4 bases between. Germline V gene data show CDR1 as SGHVS and CDR2 as FQNEAQ. The length of the CDR3 is 13 residues. The CDR3 loop reads CASSLGHSYEQYF. The CDR3 region has the DNA TGTGCCAGCAGCTTAGGACACTCCTACGAGCAGTACTTC.

This clone came up a few times. This rearrangement joins TRBV4-2 to TRBJ1-1; 7 nucleotides match TRBD1. After removal of 3 bases from V and 7 bases from J, the junction contained 11 bases not matched to a gene. This CDR3 is 15 amino acids long. Germline loops: CDR1 LGHNA, CDR2 YNFKEQ. Here the CDR3 reads CASSHVTDREIEAFF. CDR3 DNA sequence: TGTGCCAGCAGCCACGTTACCGACAGGGAGATTGAAGCTTTCTTT.

This rearrangement joins TRBV11-2 to TRBJ2-7; TRBD1 aligns across 7 bases. Losses at the gene ends were 5 bases for V and 4 bases for J; bases not matched to a gene: 8. The CDR3 is 14 residues long. The germline V gene has CDR1 SGHAT and CDR2 FQNNGV. CDR3 DNA sequence: TGTGCCAGCAGCCCTTCCGGGACAGTGTACGAGCAGTACTTC. Encoded protein: CASSPSGTVYEQYF.

This chain joins TRBV7-2 and TRBJ2-1; no clear D gene. Germline CDR1 SGHTA, CDR2 FQGNSA. V was clipped by 5 bases and J by 2 bases, with 13 bases between them. CDR3 length equals 15 residues. The CDR3 coding sequence is TGTGCCAGCAGCCCCAACAACGTCCCCTACAATGAGCAGTTCTTC. This encodes CASSPNNVPYNEQFF.

V and J are TRBV5-1 and TRBJ1-6; D may be TRBD1 (5 bases). The CDR3 sequence is 16 residues long. With 4 bases removed from V and 8 bases from J, the gap between germline ends came to 19 bases. The V gene's germline CDR1 is SGHRS and CDR2 YFSETQ. This CDR3 is CASSPAGRRADSPLHF. Here the CDR3 DNA reads TGCGCCAGCAGCCCTGCGGGACGTCGGGCCGATTCACCCCTCCACTTT.

This sequence joins TRBV14 and TRBJ1-1; 9 bases are a match to TRBD1. The V gene end was trimmed by 4 bases and the J gene end by 5 bases; junction bases not matched to a gene: 8. This CDR3 has 15 residues. Germline V gene sequence: CDR1 SGHDN, CDR2 FVKESK. CDR3 nucleotides: TGTGCCAGCAGCCCCTCCGGGACAGGGTGGACTGAAGCTTTCTTT. Amino acid sequence: CASSPSGTGWTEAFF.

The V gene is TRBV27, the J gene TRBJ2-1; 9 bases fit TRBD2. V lost 3 bases, J lost 7 bases, and 4 bases stayed unmatched. The CDR3 is made up of 14 amino acids. The germline gives CDR1 MNHEY, CDR2 SMNVEV (reference sequence). CDR3 residues: CASSFGTSRNEQFF. DNA for the CDR3: TGTGCCAGCAGTTTCGGGACTAGCAGGAATGAGCAGTTCTTC.

The V gene is TRBV3-1 (or the pseudogene TRBV3-2), the J gene TRBJ1-1; D gene unclear. This CDR3 has 14 amino acids. V was clipped by 0 bases and J by 5 bases, with 10 bases between them. Germline loops: CDR1 LGHDT, CDR2 YNNKEL (reference sequence). CDR3 in DNA: TGTGCCAGCAGCCAAGATTATGGGAGAACTGAAGCTTTCTTT. Residues: CASSQDYGRTEAFF.

This chain connects TRBV4-3 to TRBJ2-7; 10 bases match TRBD2. Germline V gene lookup returns CDR1 LGHNA and CDR2 YSLEER. Losses at the gene ends were 0 bases for V and 5 bases for J; bases not matched to a gene: 4. There are 15 residues in the CDR3. The CDR3 region has the DNA TGCGCCAGCAGCCAAGAAGCGGGGGGGCTCCACGAGCAGTACTTC. Translation: CASSQEAGGLHEQYF.

J is TRBJ1-1 and V is TRBV10-3; no firm D call. Trimming took off 8 bases at V and 4 bases at J, with 20 bases between the two ends. The length of the CDR3 is 15 residues. CDR1 is ENHRY, CDR2 SYGVKD, per germline. The CDR3 loop reads CAISNPPVRSTEAFF. The DNA of the CDR3 is TGTGCCATCTCCAATCCCCCTGTGCGGAGCACTGAAGCTTTCTTT.

The V gene is TRBV19, the J gene TRBJ2-1; D possibly corresponds to TRBD2 (5 bases). V was trimmed by 7 bases and J by 9 bases, leaving 22 bases between them. The CDR3 runs 15 residues. Germline V gives CDR1 LNHDA, CDR2 SQIVND (reference sequence). The CDR3 loop reads CASTPGTALRGEQFF. CDR3 nucleotide sequence: TGTGCCAGTACCCCGGGCACGGCCCTTCGGGGTGAGCAGTTCTTC.

The gene calls are TRBV6-2 or TRBV6-3 and TRBJ2-1, with 8 bases aligning to TRBD2. Germline V gene lookup returns CDR1 MNHEY and CDR2 SVGEGT. V shed 6 bases, J shed 4 bases, and the junction held 8 bases outside the gene matches. The CDR3 consists of 15 residues. This CDR3 is CASSPGTSRYNEQFF. Written as DNA, the CDR3 is TGTGCCAGCAGCCCCGGGACTAGTAGATACAATGAGCAGTTCTTC.

The chain's CDR3 is CATSTPGAGGGQPQHF. The CDR3 DNA reads as TGTGCCACCAGTACTCCAGGGGCCGGTGGTGGTCAGCCCCAGCATTTT. The gene calls are TRBV19 and TRBJ1-5, with D possibly matching TRBD1 (6 bases). From germline, CDR1 is LNHDA and CDR2 SQIVND (reference sequence). The CDR3 is made up of 16 amino acids. Trimming removed 10 bases from V and 6 bases from J, with 25 bases in between.

This sequence joins TRBV9 and TRBJ2-3; a weak D match, TRBD1 (5 bases). Trimming took 1 base from V and 3 from J, leaving 9 bases between them. This CDR3 has 14 amino acids. Looked up from germline, CDR1 is SGDLS and CDR2 is YYNGEE. DNA for the CDR3: TGTGCCAGCAGCGTACAGGGTAGAACAGATACGCAGTATTTT. This translates into CASSVQGRTDTQYF.

The rearrangement links TRBV19 to TRBJ1-1, with a possible D match to TRBD1 (6 bases). V shed 6 bases and J shed 8 bases, with 19 bases lying between them. This CDR3 has 14 amino acids. CDR1 is LNHDA, CDR2 SQIVND, per germline (reference sequence). The CDR3 loop is CASSHRVPESEAFF. For the CDR3, the DNA is TGTGCCAGTAGCCACAGGGTGCCGGAGAGCGAAGCTTTCTTT.

This chain uses TRBV6-2 or TRBV6-3 with TRBJ1-2, with D uncertain. V lost 4 bases, J lost 8 bases, and 14 bases lay in between. Germline CDR1 reads MNHEY; CDR2 reads SVGEGT. The CDR3 covers 13 residues. The CDR3 bases are TGTGCCAGCAGTTCCGGGATTCGGGAAGGCTACACCTTC. This codes for CASSSGIREGYTF.

The chain recombines TRBV3-1 (or the pseudogene TRBV3-2) with TRBJ1-4; the D is unclear. The CDR3 spans 16 residues. Germline V gene sequence: CDR1 LGHDT, CDR2 YNNKEL (reference sequence). V was shortened by 4 bases and J by 3 bases, with 15 bases between the two germline ends. CDR3 sequence (DNA): TGTGCCAGCAGCCGAGGCCCAGTAATTGCTAATGAAAAACTGTTTTTT. Translating it yields CASSRGPVIANEKLFF.

V usage is TRBV9 and J usage is TRBJ2-2; D uncertain. V was cut by 0 bases and J by 2 bases, with 8 bases left in between. The CDR3 has 15 amino acids. CDR1 and CDR2 from the germline V gene are SGDLS and YYNGEE. The CDR3 here is CASSVARTNTGELFF. CDR3 coding DNA: TGTGCCAGCAGCGTAGCTCGAACAAACACCGGGGAGCTGTTTTTT.

The rearrangement uses TRBV3-1 (or the pseudogene TRBV3-2) and TRBJ2-3; 9 bases agree with TRBD1. The V and J ends lost 5 bases and 1 base, in that order; junction bases with no gene match: 16. The germline gives CDR1 LGHDT, CDR2 YNNKEL (reference sequence). This CDR3 has 19 amino acids. CDR3 residues: CASSYLIPGQGVGTDTQYF. CDR3 DNA sequence: TGTGCCAGCAGCTATCTTATACCGGGACAGGGTGTCGGCACAGATACGCAGTATTTT.

The chain carries TRBV10-1 and TRBJ2-5; 12 bases map to TRBD2. Germline-derived CDR1 and CDR2 are WNHNN and SYGVQD (reference sequence). V lost 0 bases and J lost 7; bases outside the gene matches: 6. CDR3 length equals 16 residues. CDR3 in amino acids: CASSESLAGGQATQYF. The DNA of the CDR3 is TGCGCCAGCAGTGAGTCGCTAGCGGGGGGGCAGGCGACCCAGTACTTC.

This CDR3 is CASSLEGDTEAFF. CDR3 DNA: TGTGCCAGCAGCTTAGAGGGAGACACTGAAGCTTTCTTT. The chain carries TRBV7-9 and TRBJ1-1; D uncertain. CDR3 length equals 13 residues. The V end lost 1 base, the J end lost 3 bases, and 6 bases lay between the germline ends. Germline-derived CDR1 and CDR2 are SEHNR and FQNEAQ (reference sequence).

This clone has a single count. The chain joins TRBV28 to TRBJ1-1; D not certain. CDR1 MDHEN and CDR2 SYDVKM come from the germline V gene. Trimming left V 2 bases short and J 6 bases short, with 7 bases between. This CDR3 spans 12 amino acids. CDR3 nucleotide sequence: TGTGCCAGCAGTTTAACTGGAGCTGAAGCTTTCTTT. Translating gives CASSLTGAEAFF.